A single sample gave rise to the 2 T cell receptor beta chains below, sequenced in a study of blood T cells in healthy people across ages. A sample-barcoded 5' primer and a J-beta primer mix were used in a second PCR of roughly 7 to 11 cycles. TCRdb analysed the 5' RACE reads with MiXCR anew, one entry per CDR3 protein. In the table there are 1,500,000 or so distinct CDR3 sequences, roughly two fifths of which are singletons. The specimen sequenced was blood. The receptors stem from a woman younger than 35 in good health.

This sequence joins TRBV9 and TRBJ2-7; D is possibly TRBD1 (6 bases). V gave up 2 bases and J gave up 4 bases, with 16 bases separating them. The CDR3 is made up of 15 amino acids. Germline V gene sequence: CDR1 SGDLS, CDR2 YYNGEE. In DNA, the CDR3 is TGTGCCAGCAGCGTGGGGGACACCACCTTTTACGAGCAGTACTTC. It specifies CASSVGDTTFYEQYF.

This clonotype was recorded a few times. The chain has TRBV18 and TRBJ2-3; maybe TRBD1 (6 bases). The CDR3 consists of 15 residues. Germline V gene data show CDR1 as KGHSH and CDR2 as LQKENI. The germline V and J ends were trimmed by 1 base and 3 bases, with 11 bases remaining between them. Here the CDR3 reads CASSPLSQGTDTQYF. CDR3 bases: TGTGCCAGCTCACCACTGTCGCAGGGGACAGATACGCAGTATTTT. Full variable domain (missing parts from reference TRBV18 and TRBJ2-3): NAGVMQNPRHLVRRRGQEARLRCSPMKGHSHVYWYRQLPEEGLKFMVYLQKENIIDESGMPKERFSAEFPKEGPSILRIQQVVRGDSAAYFCASSPLSQGTDTQYFGPGTRLTVL.